Listed below are T cell receptor beta chains from one sample, sequenced in a study of vaccination effects on CD4 cells after COVID-19. Produced via immunoSEQ multiplex PCR; TCRdb's table is partial and in-frame only. The sample contains around 53,000 clones, roughly three quarters of which appear only once. Their target antigens are unknown. The source was CD4+ T cells from PBMCs cultured with HIV peptides, collected before COVID-19 vaccination. All receptors derive from a human donor who had a prior SARS-CoV-2 infection. CDR3s include the opening cysteine and the closing phenylalanine or tryptophan. Fields, in order: clone size, D gene, V gene, J gene, CDR3 DNA, CDR3 protein. A D gene is named only where the DNA matches it firmly. Clone sizes are given selectively: once, few, many, or a class where the clone is expanded.

>.|TRBD2|TRBV4-2|TRBJ2-7
TGTGCCAGCAGCCAACGAGGGACTAGCACACCTTACGAGCAGTACTTC
CASSQRGTSTPYEQYF
>.|TRBD2|TRBV5-1|TRBJ2-1
TGCGCCAGCAGATACCTAGCGGGGGGGCCCAATGAGCAGTTCTTC
CASRYLAGGPNEQFF
>.|.|TRBV7-2|TRBJ2-5
TGTGCCAGCAGCTTAGGGGATATAGAGACCCAGTACTTC
CASSLGDIETQYF
>.|.|TRBV5-6|TRBJ1-6
TGTGCCAGCAGCCCCATGGACCAATATAATTCACCCCTCCACTTT
CASSPMDQYNSPLHF
>.|.|TRBV6-5|TRBJ2-1
TGTGCCAGCAGACGGTGGGAGAACAATGAGCAGTTCTTC
CASRRWENNEQFF
>.|.|TRBV30|TRBJ1-2
TGTGCCTGGACCGTAGGGGCCGACTATGGCTACACCTTC
CAWTVGADYGYTF
>few|.|TRBV11-2|TRBJ2-3
TGTGCCAGCAGCTTAGGTGCCCCAGATACGCAGTATTTT
CASSLGAPDTQYF
>.|TRBD2|TRBV11-3|TRBJ2-2
TGTGCCAGCAGCCCGCCATACGCGGGGGGAGGTGTCGGGGAGCTGTTTTTT
CASSPPYAGGGVGELFF
>.|.|TRBV15|TRBJ1-1
TGTGCCACCAGCAGAGCCGAGAGTGAAGCTTTCTTT
CATSRAESEAFF
>.|.|TRBV19|TRBJ1-1
TGTGCCAGTAGTACCGCACGGACAATGAACACTGAAGCTTTCTTT
CASSTARTMNTEAFF